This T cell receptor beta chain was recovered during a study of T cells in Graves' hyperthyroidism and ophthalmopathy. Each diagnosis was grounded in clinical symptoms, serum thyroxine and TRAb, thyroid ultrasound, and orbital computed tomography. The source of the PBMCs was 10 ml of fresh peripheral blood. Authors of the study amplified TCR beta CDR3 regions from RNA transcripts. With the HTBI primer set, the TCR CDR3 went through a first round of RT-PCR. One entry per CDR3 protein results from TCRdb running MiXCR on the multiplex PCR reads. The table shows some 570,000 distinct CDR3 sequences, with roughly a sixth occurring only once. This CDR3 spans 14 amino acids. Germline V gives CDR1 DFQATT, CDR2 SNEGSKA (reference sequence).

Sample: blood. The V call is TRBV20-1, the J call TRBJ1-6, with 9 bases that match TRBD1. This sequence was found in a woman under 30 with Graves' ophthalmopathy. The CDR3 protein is CSPEKGTGSSPLHF. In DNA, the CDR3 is TGCAGCCCGGAGAAGGGGACAGGGTCTTCACCCCTCCACTTT.